A selection of T cell receptor beta chains follows, all from one sample in a study of spatial heterogeneity in lung cancer. One entry per CDR3 protein, called by TCRdb with MiXCR from the 5' RACE reads. Here the sample spans about 710 distinct CDR3 sequences, around 9.7% being singletons. Sequencing was performed on lung tumor tissue, taken at surgery. The receptor source for this set is a male donor with early-stage non-small cell lung cancer. Each CDR3 is given with its conserved first and last residue. The D gene is left open where the match is weak. Only part of the rows carry a size: once, few, many, or a class if the clone is expanded.

V	size	D	J	DNA	CDR3
TRBV7-9	few	NA	TRBJ2-5	TGTGCCAGCAGCTTATGGGACCTCGTGTACCAAGAGACCCAGTACTTC	CASSLWDLVYQETQYF
TRBV20-1	medium-sized	TRBD1	TRBJ1-5	TGCAGTGCTAGAGATTTGCGACAGGGACAGGGAGGCAATCAGCCCCAGCATTTT	CSARDLRQGQGGNQPQHF
TRBV20-1	medium-sized	TRBD2	TRBJ2-2	TGCAGTGCTCAGTCAATCCTAGCGGGAAACACCGGGGAGCTGTTTTTT	CSAQSILAGNTGELFF
TRBV5-1	medium-sized	NA	TRBJ2-5	TGCGCCAGCAGCCTCGGGGGCTACCAAGAGACCCAGTACTTC	CASSLGGYQETQYF
TRBV5-6	large	NA	TRBJ1-2	TGTGCCAGCAGCCCTCCGGACAGAAACTATGGCTACACCTTC	CASSPPDRNYGYTF
TRBV6-1	medium-sized	TRBD2	TRBJ2-3	TGTGCCAGCAGTCGCCTGACTAGCGGCGATACGCAGTATTTT	CASSRLTSGDTQYF
TRBV27	large	TRBD1	TRBJ1-4	TGTGCCAGCAGTTTGAACAGGGGGCGTAGGGATGAAAAACTGTTTTTT	CASSLNRGRRDEKLFF
TRBV28	NA	NA	TRBJ2-2	TGTGCCAGCAGTCTCGGGGGCCAGAACACCGGGGAGCTGTTTTTT	CASSLGGQNTGELFF
TRBV18	medium-sized	NA	TRBJ2-2	TGTGCCAGCTCACCACCCGGGACAACGAACACCGGGGAGCTGTTTTTT	CASSPPGTTNTGELFF
TRBV7-2	few	NA	TRBJ1-5	TGTGCCAGCAGCTTAGCTCTCCAGCCCCAGCATTTT	CASSLALQPQHF
TRBV7-9	NA	NA	TRBJ2-7	TGTGCCAGCAGGATAATGACCGGGGCCGCATGGGGGTACGAGCAGTACTTC	CASRIMTGAAWGYEQYF
TRBV10-2	medium-sized	NA	TRBJ1-1	TGCGCCAGCAGAGGGAACACTGAAGCTTTCTTT	CASRGNTEAFF
TRBV28	large	NA	TRBJ2-7	TGTGCCAGCAGTTTTGGTGGACGCTATGCATACGAGCAGTACTTC	CASSFGGRYAYEQYF
TRBV3-1	medium-sized	TRBD2	TRBJ2-7	TGTGCCAGCAGCCAAGGAAGACTAGCGATCGAGCAGTACTTC	CASSQGRLAIEQYF
TRBV3-1	medium-sized	TRBD1	TRBJ1-2	TGTGCCAGCAGCCCCACGGGACAGGGGGTCTTATCTTATGGCTACACCTTC	CASSPTGQGVLSYGYTF
TRBV7-7	medium-sized	NA	TRBJ2-1	TGTGCCAGCAGCTTAGACGGTCCGGGTGAGCAGTTCTTC	CASSLDGPGEQFF
TRBV27	large	TRBD2	TRBJ2-2	TGTGCCAGCAGTGGACTAACTAGCGGGGGGAACACCGGGGAGCTGTTTTTT	CASSGLTSGGNTGELFF
TRBV30	medium-sized	TRBD2	TRBJ2-7	TGTGCCTGGATGGATCTAGCGGTCTACGAGCAGTACTTC	CAWMDLAVYEQYF
TRBV5-1	large	NA	TRBJ2-5	TGCGCCAGCAGCGAGATAAATGGAGAGACCCAGTACTTC	CASSEINGETQYF
TRBV12-3/TRBV12-4	large	NA	TRBJ1-2	TGTGCCAGCAGTTCCGGGGGAAACTATGGCTACACCTTC	CASSSGGNYGYTF
TRBV7-2	few	NA	TRBJ2-3	TGTGCCAGCAGCTTACCGGGAAAACAGCAGGATACGCAGTATTTT	CASSLPGKQQDTQYF
TRBV5-1	NA	NA	TRBJ2-1	TGCGCCAGCAGCTTGGGAGGCGCCTACAATGAGCAGTTCTTC	CASSLGGAYNEQFF
TRBV3-1	few	TRBD2	TRBJ2-5	TGTGCCAGCAGCCCGGGACTAGCCGGGCAGACCCAGTACTTC	CASSPGLAGQTQYF
TRBV20-1	medium-sized	TRBD1	TRBJ1-5	TGCAGTGCTAGAGATTTGCGACAGGGACAGGGAGACAATCAGCCCCAGCATTTT	CSARDLRQGQGDNQPQHF
TRBV30	large	TRBD1	TRBJ1-6	TGTGCCTTAAACCCGCGACAGGGAACACCCCTCCACTTT	CALNPRQGTPLHF
TRBV6-5	NA	NA	TRBJ1-6	TGTGTCAGCCGGCCGGGACTAGAAGTGGGTTCACCCCTCCACTTT	CVSRPGLEVGSPLHF
TRBV12-3/TRBV12-4	large	NA	TRBJ2-2	TGTGCCAGCAGTTTTTCTCCGGACATCACCGGGGAGCTGTTTTTT	CASSFSPDITGELFF